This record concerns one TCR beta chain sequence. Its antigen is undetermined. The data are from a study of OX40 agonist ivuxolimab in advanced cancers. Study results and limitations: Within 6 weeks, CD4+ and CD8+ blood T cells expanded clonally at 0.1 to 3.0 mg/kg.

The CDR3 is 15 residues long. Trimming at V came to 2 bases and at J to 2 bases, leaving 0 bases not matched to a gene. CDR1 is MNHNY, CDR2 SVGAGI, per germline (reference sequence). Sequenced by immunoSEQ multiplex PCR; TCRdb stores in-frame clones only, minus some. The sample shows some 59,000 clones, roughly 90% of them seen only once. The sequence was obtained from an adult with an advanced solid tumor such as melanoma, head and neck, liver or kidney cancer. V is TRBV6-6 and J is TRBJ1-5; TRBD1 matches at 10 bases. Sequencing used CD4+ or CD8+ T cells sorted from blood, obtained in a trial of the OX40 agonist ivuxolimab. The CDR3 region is CASSYGTGGNQPQHF. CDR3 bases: TGTGCCAGCAGTTACGGGACAGGGGGCAATCAGCCCCAGCATTTT.